This T cell receptor beta chain emerged from a study of tumor-infiltrating lymphocytes in primary liver carcinoma. The overall study: Men and women, 30 to 69 years of age, made up the patients. Overall study results and limits: Overlap in tumor-adjacent and tumor-blood pairs fell below that of tumor region pairs. Unsorted bulk processing meant the study did not compare CD4+ and CD8+ repertoires.

The source of the blood RNA was unsorted whole blood, and germline DNA was extracted as well. CDR3 size: 14 residues. V lost 2 bases and J 7 bases, leaving 9 bases between the germline ends. A primer in the constant region served to generate TCR beta cDNA from roughly 450 ng of total RNA. The TCR beta library was amplified through three nested multiplex PCR rounds in a modified ARM-PCR procedure. A C-beta reverse primer was combined with TRBV1-TRBV30 forward primers in the first two PCR rounds, and each round had approximately 9 cycles. TCRdb independently ran MiXCR on the multiplex PCR reads; one entry per CDR3 protein. The data contain approximately 330,000 distinct CDR3 sequences, roughly 61% of them seen just once; the ten biggest clones take up under 8%. As regards this clonotype: Its target is unknown.

The chain is built from TRBV12-3 or TRBV12-4 and TRBJ1-6; the D gene is possibly TRBD1 (5 bases). The source of this sequence is a man in his forties with primary liver carcinoma and hepatitis B virus infection. The sample was peripheral blood. CDR3 sequence (DNA): TGTGCCAGCAGTTTACACAGGTCGAATTCACCCCTCCACTTT. Translated, it gives CASSLHRSNSPLHF.